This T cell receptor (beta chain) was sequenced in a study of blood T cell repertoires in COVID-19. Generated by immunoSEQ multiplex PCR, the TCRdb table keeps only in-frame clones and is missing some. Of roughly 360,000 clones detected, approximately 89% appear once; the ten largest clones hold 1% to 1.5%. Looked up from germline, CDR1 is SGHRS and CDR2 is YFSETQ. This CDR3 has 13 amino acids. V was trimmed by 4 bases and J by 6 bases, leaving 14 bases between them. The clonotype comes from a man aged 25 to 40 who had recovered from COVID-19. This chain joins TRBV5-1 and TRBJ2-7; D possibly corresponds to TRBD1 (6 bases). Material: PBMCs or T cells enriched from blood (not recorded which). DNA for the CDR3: TGCGCCAGCAGCCTAAACAGGGTAAGCGAGCAGTACTTC. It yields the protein CASSLNRVSEQYF.